This TCR beta chain was sequenced for a study of blood T cell repertoires in COVID-19. TCRdb's table, derived via immunoSEQ multiplex PCR, lists solely in-frame clones and lacks some. The sample holds 100,000 to 150,000 clones, approximately 86% seen once. There are 14 residues in the CDR3. V dropped 3 bases and J dropped 4 bases, with 12 bases sitting between them. Germline V lookup: CDR1 SNHLY, CDR2 FYNNEI. The recovered donors of Cohort 3 showed two negative PCRs, clearance, or symptom resolution. The sequence came from a woman aged 45-65 years who had recovered from COVID-19. The sample was PBMCs or T cells enriched from blood (not recorded which). V is TRBV2 and J is TRBJ1-1; D not resolved. The CDR3 region is CASSDEWLVTEAFF. The CDR3 nucleotides read TGTGCCAGCAGTGACGAGTGGTTGGTCACTGAAGCTTTCTTT.